Presented here are 17 T cell receptor beta chains from one specimen sequenced in a study of blood T cell repertoires in COVID-19. Assay: immunoSEQ multiplex PCR; the TCRdb copy retains only in-frame clones and omits some. The sample lists about 430,000 clones, approximately 90% occurring once. The sample consisted of PBMCs or T cells enriched from blood (not recorded which). The receptors shown here come from a woman between 18 and 30 years old who had been exposed to COVID-19.

CDR3 loop: CASSLAFPGEVFF. CDR3 sequence (DNA): TGTGCCAGCAGCTTGGCCTTCCCCGGTGAGGTGTTCTTC. The chain has TRBV5-6 and TRBJ2-1; D ambiguous. Germline V CDR1 and CDR2: SGHDT, YYEEEE. V lost 0 bases and J 15 bases, leaving 16 bases between the germline ends. CDR3 length: 13 amino acids.

CDR3 nucleotide sequence: TGTGCCAGCATCGATGCGGGGGGGCATGGGCCCCAGCATTTT. This encodes CASIDAGGHGPQHF. The genes are TRBV6-5 and TRBJ1-5; a weak D match, TRBD1 (6 bases). The V gene lost 7 bases and the J gene lost 9 bases, with 19 bases spanning the gap. The CDR3 consists of 14 residues. CDR1 and CDR2 (germline): MNHEY, SVGAGI.

The rearrangement links TRBV4-3 to TRBJ1-4; D gene unclear. Trimming took off 0 bases at V and 4 bases at J, with 9 bases between the two ends. CDR1 and CDR2 (germline): LGHNA, YSLEER. This CDR3 is built from 15 residues. CDR3 sequence reads: CASSQDGRSNEKLFF. For the CDR3, the DNA is TGCGCCAGCAGCCAAGACGGGAGGAGTAATGAAAAACTGTTTTTT.

The chain is built from TRBV30 and TRBJ2-1; 11 bases fit TRBD1. The CDR3 has 15 residues. Trimming cost V 4 bases and J 12 bases; bases outside gene matches: 14. Germline assignment: CDR1 GTSNPN and CDR2 SVGIG (reference sequence). CDR3 loop: CAWTPRTGGEIVQFF. The CDR3 DNA reads as TGTGCCTGGACCCCCAGGACAGGGGGCGAAATAGTGCAGTTCTTC.

This clone has just one count. CDR3 sequence (DNA): TGCGCCAGCAGCCAAGAAGGTAGTGGGCATAATTCCTACGAGCAGTACTTC. As protein: CASSQEGSGHNSYEQYF. This chain joins TRBV4-3 and TRBJ2-7; no reliable D call. Trimming stripped 0 bases from V and 1 base from J, with 16 bases between. Germline CDR1 reads LGHNA; CDR2 reads YSLEER. The CDR3 sequence is 17 residues long.

The V and J genes are TRBV30 and TRBJ2-3; D may be TRBD2 (5 bases). The germline CDR1 and CDR2 sequences are GTSNPN and SVGIG (reference sequence). The CDR3 consists of 15 residues. Trimming took off 0 bases at V and 2 bases at J, with 12 bases between the two ends. The CDR3 spells CAWSVVGDFTDTQYF. The CDR3 nucleotides are TGTGCCTGGAGTGTAGTGGGAGATTTCACAGATACGCAGTATTTT.

The DNA for the CDR3 is TGCGCCAGCAGCTTGGCCTTGGCGACTAGCGGGATGAATGAGCAGTTCTTC. This codes for CASSLALATSGMNEQFF. The chain combines TRBV5-1 with TRBJ2-1; 11 nucleotides match TRBD2. Germline V CDR1 and CDR2: SGHRS, YFSETQ. J gave up 7 bases and V 0 bases, and 9 bases lay outside the gene matches. The CDR3 has 17 residues.

The chain uses TRBV7-8 and TRBJ2-7, with a possible D match to TRBD2 (5 bases). V lost 8 bases to trimming and J lost 4 bases, with 12 bases between them. The length of the CDR3 is 12 residues. The germline V gene encodes CDR1 SGHVS and CDR2 FQNEAQ. The CDR3 DNA sequence: TGTGCCAGCTCGGGGATCCCATACGAGCAGTACTTC. This gives the protein CASSGIPYEQYF.

This chain uses TRBV2 with TRBJ2-3, with TRBD2 as a possible D gene (5 bases). Between the trimmed V and J ends, which lost 2 bases and 5 bases, there was a span of 8 bases. Germline CDR1 SNHLY, CDR2 FYNNEI. The CDR3 length is 13 residues. The CDR3 DNA is TGTGCCAGCAGTGAACGGGATGGAGATACGCAGTATTTT. This encodes CASSERDGDTQYF.

The chain couples TRBV7-2 to TRBJ2-1; D gene unclear. Germline assignment: CDR1 SGHTA and CDR2 FQGNSA. The CDR3 contains 16 residues. V dropped 5 bases and J dropped 0 bases, with 14 bases sitting between them. The CDR3 bases are TGTGCCAGCAGCCCCCACGACTGGAGCTCCTACAATGAGCAGTTCTTC. As protein: CASSPHDWSSYNEQFF.

CDR3 loop: CASSFFTGNQPQHF. CDR3 sequence (DNA): TGTGCCAGCAGCTTTTTTACGGGGAATCAGCCCCAGCATTTT. This chain links TRBV5-6 with TRBJ1-5; no clear D. The V gene lost 2 bases and the J gene lost 4 bases, with 10 bases spanning the gap. The length of the CDR3 is 14 residues. Per the germline V gene, CDR1 is SGHDT and CDR2 is YYEEEE.

J is TRBJ2-7 and V is TRBV6-6; the match to TRBD1 covers 8 bases. CDR3 length: 14 amino acids. Germline V gives CDR1 MNHNY, CDR2 SVGAGI (reference sequence). V trimming: 1 base; J trimming: 4 bases; junction bases outside the gene matches: 3. The CDR3: CASSYLGQEYEQYF. CDR3 coding DNA: TGTGCCAGCAGTTACTTGGGACAGGAATACGAGCAGTACTTC.

The chain links TRBV15 to TRBJ1-4, with D possibly TRBD1 on 6 matching bases. This CDR3 is 13 amino acids long. Per germline, CDR1 LNHNV and CDR2 YYDKDF (reference sequence). CDR3 in amino acids: CATGNQGNEKLFF. CDR3 in DNA: TGTGCGACCGGTAACCAGGGGAATGAAAAACTGTTTTTT.

The J gene is TRBJ2-7, the V gene TRBV7-9, with D possibly being TRBD2 (5 bases). CDR3 size: 14 residues. The V gene lost 5 bases and the J gene lost 4 bases, with 15 bases spanning the gap. Germline CDR1 and CDR2: SEHNR and FQNEAQ (reference sequence). In DNA form, the CDR3 reads TGTGCCAGCAGCCCGACATCTGGGAGTTACGAGCAGTACTTC. This sequence encodes CASSPTSGSYEQYF.

The V and J genes are TRBV9 and TRBJ2-3, with D tentatively TRBD2 (5 bases). This CDR3 is 15 amino acids long. Germline lookup yields CDR1 SGDLS and CDR2 YYNGEE. V lost 2 bases and J lost 4, with 14 bases in between. CDR3 sequence (DNA): TGTGCCAGCAGCGTCTCGGGGAGTCGTGCAGATACGCAGTATTTT. It encodes CASSVSGSRADTQYF.

J is TRBJ1-6 and V is TRBV7-2; the match to TRBD1 covers 8 bases. Trimming at V came to 5 bases and at J to 7 bases, leaving 10 bases not matched to a gene. Germline CDR1 is SGHTA and CDR2 is FQGNSA. CDR3 length: 16 residues. The CDR3 loop reads CASSREDRVYNSPLHF. CDR3 sequence (DNA): TGTGCCAGCAGCAGAGAGGACAGGGTTTACAATTCACCCCTCCACTTT.

The V gene is TRBV10-3, the J gene TRBJ2-3; a weak D match, TRBD2 (6 bases). Germline values: CDR1 ENHRY, CDR2 SYGVKD. Trimming stripped 4 bases from V and 0 bases from J, with 17 bases between. The CDR3 contains 17 residues. The CDR3 spells CAISGSLGGLSTDTQYF. For the CDR3, the DNA is TGTGCCATCAGTGGGTCCCTGGGGGGTCTCAGCACAGATACGCAGTATTTT.